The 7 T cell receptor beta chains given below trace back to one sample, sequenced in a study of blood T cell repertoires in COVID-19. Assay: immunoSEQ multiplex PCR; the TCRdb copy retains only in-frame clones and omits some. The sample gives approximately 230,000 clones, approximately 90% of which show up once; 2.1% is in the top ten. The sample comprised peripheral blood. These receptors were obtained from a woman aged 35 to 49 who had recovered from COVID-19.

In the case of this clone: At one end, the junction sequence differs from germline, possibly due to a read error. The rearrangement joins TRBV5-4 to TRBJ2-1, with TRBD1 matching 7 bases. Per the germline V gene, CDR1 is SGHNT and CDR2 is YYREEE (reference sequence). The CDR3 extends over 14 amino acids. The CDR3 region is CAGRGAGGDNEQFF. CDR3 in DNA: TGTGCCGGCAGAGGGGCAGGGGGAGACAATGAGCAGTTCTTC.

For the CDR3, the DNA is TGTGCCACCAGTGGCCATAGGGGCAGGGGGATCCAAGAGACCCAGTACTTC. This translates into CATSGHRGRGIQETQYF. The rearrangement joins TRBV24-1 to TRBJ2-5; 7 positions match TRBD1. Germline trimming cut 5 bases from V and 1 base from J; bases unmatched to any gene: 12. The CDR3 has 17 amino acids. The germline V gene has CDR1 KGHDR and CDR2 SFDVKD.

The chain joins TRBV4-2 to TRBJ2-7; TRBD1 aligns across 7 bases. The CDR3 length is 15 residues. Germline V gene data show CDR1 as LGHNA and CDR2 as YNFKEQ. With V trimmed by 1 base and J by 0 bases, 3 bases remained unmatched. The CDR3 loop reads CASSQVGTVSYEQYF. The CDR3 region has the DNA TGTGCCAGCAGCCAAGTCGGGACAGTCTCCTACGAGCAGTACTTC.

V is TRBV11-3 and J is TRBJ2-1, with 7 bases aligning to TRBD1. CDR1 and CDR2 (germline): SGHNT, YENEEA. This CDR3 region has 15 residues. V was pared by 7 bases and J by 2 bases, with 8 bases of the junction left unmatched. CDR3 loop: CASTKRGQTYNEQFF. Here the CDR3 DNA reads TGTGCCAGCACCAAGAGGGGACAGACCTACAATGAGCAGTTCTTC. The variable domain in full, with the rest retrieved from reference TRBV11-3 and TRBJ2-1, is EAGVVQSPRYKIIEKKQPVAFWCNPISGHNTLYWYLQNLGQGPELLIRYENEEAVDDSQLPKDRFSAERLKGVDSTLKIQPAELGDSAVYLCASTKRGQTYNEQFFGPGTRLTVL.

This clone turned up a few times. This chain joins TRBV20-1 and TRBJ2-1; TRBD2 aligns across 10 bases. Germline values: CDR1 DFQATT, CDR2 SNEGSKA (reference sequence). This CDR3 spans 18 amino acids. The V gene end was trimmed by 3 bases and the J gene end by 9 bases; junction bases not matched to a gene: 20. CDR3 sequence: CSASGEASGGSLSGEQFF. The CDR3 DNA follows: TGCAGTGCTAGTGGGGAGGCTAGCGGGGGCTCGTTGAGTGGTGAGCAGTTCTTC.

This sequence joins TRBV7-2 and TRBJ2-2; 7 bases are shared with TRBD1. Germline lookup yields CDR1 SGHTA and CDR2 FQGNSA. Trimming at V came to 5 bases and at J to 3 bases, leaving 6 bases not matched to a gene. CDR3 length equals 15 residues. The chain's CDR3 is CASSPGGFDTGELFF. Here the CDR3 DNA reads TGTGCCAGCAGCCCAGGGGGATTCGACACCGGGGAGCTGTTTTTT. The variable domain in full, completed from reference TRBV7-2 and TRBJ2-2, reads GAGVSQSPSNKVTEKGKDVELRCDPISGHTALYWYRQSLGQGLEFLIYFQGNSAPDKSGLPSDRFSAERTGGSVSTLTIQRTQQEDSAVYLCASSPGGFDTGELFFGEGSRLTVL.

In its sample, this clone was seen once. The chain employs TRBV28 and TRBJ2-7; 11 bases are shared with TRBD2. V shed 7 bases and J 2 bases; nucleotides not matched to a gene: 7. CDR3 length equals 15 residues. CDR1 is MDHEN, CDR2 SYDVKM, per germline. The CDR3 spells CASTQTSGETYEQYF. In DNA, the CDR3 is TGTGCCAGCACCCAGACTAGCGGGGAAACCTACGAGCAGTACTTC.